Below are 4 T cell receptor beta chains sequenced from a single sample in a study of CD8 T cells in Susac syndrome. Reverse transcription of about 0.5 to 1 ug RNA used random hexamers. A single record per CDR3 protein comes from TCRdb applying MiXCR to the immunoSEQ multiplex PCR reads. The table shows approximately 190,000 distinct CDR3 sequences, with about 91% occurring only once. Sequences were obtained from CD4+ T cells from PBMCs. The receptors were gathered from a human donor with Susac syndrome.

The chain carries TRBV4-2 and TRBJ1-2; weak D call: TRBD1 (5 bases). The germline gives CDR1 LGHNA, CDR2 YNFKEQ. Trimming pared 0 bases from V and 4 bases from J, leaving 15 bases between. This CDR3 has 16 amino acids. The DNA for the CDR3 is TGTGCCAGCAGCCAAGACGGGGCAGGGTCTTTCTATGGCTACACCTTC. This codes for CASSQDGAGSFYGYTF.

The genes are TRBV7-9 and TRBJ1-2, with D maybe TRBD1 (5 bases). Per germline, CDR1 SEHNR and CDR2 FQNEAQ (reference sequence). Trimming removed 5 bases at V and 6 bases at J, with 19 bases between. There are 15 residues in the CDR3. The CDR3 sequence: CASSPIKGKDNGYTF. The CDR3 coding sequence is TGTGCCAGCAGCCCAATCAAGGGGAAAGACAATGGCTACACCTTC.

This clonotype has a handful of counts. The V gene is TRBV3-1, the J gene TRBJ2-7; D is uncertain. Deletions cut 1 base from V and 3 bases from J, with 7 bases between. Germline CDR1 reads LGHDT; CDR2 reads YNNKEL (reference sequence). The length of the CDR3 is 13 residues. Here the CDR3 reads CASSQVGSYEQYF. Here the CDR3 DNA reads TGTGCCAGCAGCCAAGTTGGTAGCTACGAGCAGTACTTC.

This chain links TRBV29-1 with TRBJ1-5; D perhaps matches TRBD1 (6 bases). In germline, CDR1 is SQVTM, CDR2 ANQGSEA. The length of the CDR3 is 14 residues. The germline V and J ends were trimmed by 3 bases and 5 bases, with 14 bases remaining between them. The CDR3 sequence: CSVDGGSKDQPQHF. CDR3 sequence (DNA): TGCAGCGTTGATGGGGGCTCCAAGGATCAGCCCCAGCATTTT.